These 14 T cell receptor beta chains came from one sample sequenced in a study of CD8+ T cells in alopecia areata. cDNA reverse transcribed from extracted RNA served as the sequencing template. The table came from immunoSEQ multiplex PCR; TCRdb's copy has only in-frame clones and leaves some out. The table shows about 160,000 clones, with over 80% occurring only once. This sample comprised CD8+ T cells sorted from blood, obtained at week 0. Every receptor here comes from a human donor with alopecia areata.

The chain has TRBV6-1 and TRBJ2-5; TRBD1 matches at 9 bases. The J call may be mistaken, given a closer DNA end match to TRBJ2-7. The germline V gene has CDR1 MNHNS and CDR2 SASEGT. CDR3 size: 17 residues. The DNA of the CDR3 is TGTGCCAGCAGTGGGTCCCGGGACAGGGAGAGCTCCTACGAGCAGTACTTC. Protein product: CASSGSRDRESSYEQYF.

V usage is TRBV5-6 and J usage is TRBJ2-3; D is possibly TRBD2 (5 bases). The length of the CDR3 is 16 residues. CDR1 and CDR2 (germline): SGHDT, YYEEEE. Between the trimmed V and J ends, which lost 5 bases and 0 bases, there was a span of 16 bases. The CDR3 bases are TGTGCCAGCAGGGCCGCGGGCTTCTCTAGCACAGATACGCAGTATTTT. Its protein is CASRAAGFSSTDTQYF.

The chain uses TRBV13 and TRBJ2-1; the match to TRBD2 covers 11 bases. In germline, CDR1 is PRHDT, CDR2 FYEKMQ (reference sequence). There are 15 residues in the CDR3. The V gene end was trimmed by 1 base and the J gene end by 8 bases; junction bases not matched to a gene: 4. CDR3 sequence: CASSLELAGEDEQFF. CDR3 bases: TGTGCCAGCAGCTTAGAACTAGCGGGAGAGGATGAGCAGTTCTTC.

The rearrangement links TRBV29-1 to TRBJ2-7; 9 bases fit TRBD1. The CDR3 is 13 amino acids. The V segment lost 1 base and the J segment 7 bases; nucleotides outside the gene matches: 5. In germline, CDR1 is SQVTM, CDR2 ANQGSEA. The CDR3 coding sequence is TGCAGCGTTGAAGGTCGGACAGGGGATGAGCAGTACTTC. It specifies CSVEGRTGDEQYF.

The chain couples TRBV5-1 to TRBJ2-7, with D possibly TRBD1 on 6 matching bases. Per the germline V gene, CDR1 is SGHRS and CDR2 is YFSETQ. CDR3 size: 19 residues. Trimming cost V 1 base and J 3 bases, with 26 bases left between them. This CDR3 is CASSLPNTARTAENYEQYF. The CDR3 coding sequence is TGCGCCAGCAGCTTGCCCAATACTGCCCGGACAGCCGAGAACTACGAGCAGTACTTC.

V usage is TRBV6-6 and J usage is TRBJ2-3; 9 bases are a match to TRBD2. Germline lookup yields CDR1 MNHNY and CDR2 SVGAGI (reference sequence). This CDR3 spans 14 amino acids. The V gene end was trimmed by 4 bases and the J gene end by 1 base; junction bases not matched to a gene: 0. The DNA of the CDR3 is TGTGCCAGCAGTTTAGCGGGGGGCACAGATACGCAGTATTTT. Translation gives CASSLAGGTDTQYF.

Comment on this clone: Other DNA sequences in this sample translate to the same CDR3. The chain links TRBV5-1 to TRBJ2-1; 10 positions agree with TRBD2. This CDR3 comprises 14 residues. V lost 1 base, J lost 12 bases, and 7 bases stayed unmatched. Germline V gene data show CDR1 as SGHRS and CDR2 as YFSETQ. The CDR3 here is CASSLSPSGSRQFF. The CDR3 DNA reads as TGCGCCAGCAGCTTGAGCCCTAGCGGGAGTCGGCAGTTCTTC.

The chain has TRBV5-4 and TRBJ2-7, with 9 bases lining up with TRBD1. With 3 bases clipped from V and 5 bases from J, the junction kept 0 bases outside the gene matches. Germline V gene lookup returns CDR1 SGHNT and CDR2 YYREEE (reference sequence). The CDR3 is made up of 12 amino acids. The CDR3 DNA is TGTGCCAGCAGCTGGACAGGGGACGAGCAGTACTTC. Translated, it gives CASSWTGDEQYF.

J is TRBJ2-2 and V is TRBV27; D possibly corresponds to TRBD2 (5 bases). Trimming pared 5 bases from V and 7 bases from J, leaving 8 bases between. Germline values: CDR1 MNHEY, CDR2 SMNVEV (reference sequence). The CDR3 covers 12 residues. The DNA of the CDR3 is TGTGCCAGCAGTCCTCGGGGCGGGGAGCTGTTTTTT. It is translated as CASSPRGGELFF.

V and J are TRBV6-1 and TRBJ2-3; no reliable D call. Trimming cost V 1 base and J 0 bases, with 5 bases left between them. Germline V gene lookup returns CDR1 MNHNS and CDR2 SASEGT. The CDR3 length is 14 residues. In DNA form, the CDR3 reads TGTGCCAGCAGTGAAGTTCTTAGCACAGATACGCAGTATTTT. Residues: CASSEVLSTDTQYF.

The CDR3 loop reads CASMQGLYEQYF. CDR3 coding DNA: TGTGCCAGCATGCAGGGTCTCTACGAGCAGTACTTC. The chain links TRBV6-6 to TRBJ2-7; TRBD1 might be the D (5 bases). V was clipped by 7 bases and J by 3 bases, with 10 bases between them. Germline V gene sequence: CDR1 MNHNY, CDR2 SVGAGI (reference sequence). The CDR3 length is 12 residues.

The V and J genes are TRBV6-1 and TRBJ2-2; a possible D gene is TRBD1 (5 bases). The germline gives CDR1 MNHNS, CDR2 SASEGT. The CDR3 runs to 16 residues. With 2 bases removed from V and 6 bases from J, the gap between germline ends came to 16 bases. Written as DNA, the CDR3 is TGTGCCAGCAGTGAATATCAAGGGGCAGTAGCCGGGGAGCTGTTTTTT. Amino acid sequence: CASSEYQGAVAGELFF.

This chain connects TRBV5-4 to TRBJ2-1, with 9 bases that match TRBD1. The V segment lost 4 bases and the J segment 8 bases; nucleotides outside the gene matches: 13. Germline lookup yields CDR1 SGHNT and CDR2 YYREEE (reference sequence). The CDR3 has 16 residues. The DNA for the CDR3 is TGTGCCAGCAGCCATCGACCGGGACAGGGCTTAGATGAGCAGTTCTTC. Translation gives CASSHRPGQGLDEQFF. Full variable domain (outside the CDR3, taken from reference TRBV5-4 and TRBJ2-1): ETGVTQSPTHLIKTRGQQVTLRCSSQSGHNTVSWYQQALGQGPQFIFQYYREEENGRGNFPPRFSGLQFPNYSSELNVNALELDDSALYLCASSHRPGQGLDEQFFGPGTRLTVL.

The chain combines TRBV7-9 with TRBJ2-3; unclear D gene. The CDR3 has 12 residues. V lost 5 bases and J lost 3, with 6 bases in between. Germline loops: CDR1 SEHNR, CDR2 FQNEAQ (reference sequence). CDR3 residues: CASSRTTDTQYF. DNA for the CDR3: TGTGCCAGCAGCCGGACGACAGATACGCAGTATTTT. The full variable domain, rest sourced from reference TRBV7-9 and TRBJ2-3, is DTGVSQNPRHKITKRGQNVTFRCDPISEHNRLYWYRQTLGQGPEFLTYFQNEAQLEKSRLLSDRFSAERPKGSFSTLEIQRTEQGDSAMYLCASSRTTDTQYFGPGTRLTVL.